This T cell receptor beta chain originates from a study of blood T cells in healthy people across ages. The overall study: Template-switching capture recovered about one barcoded beta molecule per two T cells.

There were at least 5 micrograms of total RNA extracted from every sample. Findings of the study overall: A strong correlation was seen between TCR beta diversity and naive T cell percentage.

Trimming stripped 0 bases from V and 0 bases from J, with 8 bases between. The CDR3 has 15 residues. PCR was performed a second time for roughly 7 to 12 cycles using a sample-barcoded 5' primer and a J-beta primer mix. TCRdb redid the calling of the 5' RACE reads with MiXCR, one entry per CDR3 protein. The table shows about 500,000 distinct CDR3 sequences, with less than 25% occurring only once. About this clonotype: Its antigen remains unknown.

These data also formed part of another study, on T cells of mothers and their children. As reported in that work: With unrelated pairs as the comparison, related mother-child pairs had a slightly higher overlap that was not significant.

The specimen sequenced was blood. The TCR was taken from a boy younger than 18 in good health. The chain couples TRBV6-7 to TRBJ1-1; D uncertain. TRBV6-7 is annotated as an ORF whose role is uncertain. CDR3 protein: CASSYSIAVNTEAFF. Written as DNA, the CDR3 is TGTGCCAGCAGTTACTCGATTGCGGTGAACACTGAAGCTTTCTTT.